A few counts support the clone carrying this T cell receptor (beta chain). Its antigen is as yet unknown. The sample comes from a study of molecular identifiers for immune sequencing clone quantification. Notes on the study in general: For effector cells, clones above 20 RNA copies held over 99% of molecules; for naive cells, under 1%.

TCRdb processed the PCR reads anew with MiXCR; each CDR3 protein has one entry. The table records hundreds of thousands of distinct CDR3 sequences, roughly 23% of them present only once. Germline loops: CDR1 LGHNA, CDR2 YSLEER. The CDR3 totals 15 residues. V dropped 0 bases and J dropped 6 bases, with 12 bases sitting between them. The chain links TRBV4-3 to TRBJ1-5, with D maybe TRBD1 (6 bases). Specimen: naive CD8+ T cells from blood, with Jurkat cell RNA spiked in. Subset described: FACS-sorted CD8+CD4-CCR7+CD45RA+ naive T cells. The clonotype comes from a human donor in good health. Some libraries in this study had Jurkat cell RNA spiked in. CDR3 in DNA: TGCGCCAGCAGCCAAGATCTAGGGGGAGGTCAGCCCCAGCATTTT. Translation gives CASSQDLGGGQPQHF.